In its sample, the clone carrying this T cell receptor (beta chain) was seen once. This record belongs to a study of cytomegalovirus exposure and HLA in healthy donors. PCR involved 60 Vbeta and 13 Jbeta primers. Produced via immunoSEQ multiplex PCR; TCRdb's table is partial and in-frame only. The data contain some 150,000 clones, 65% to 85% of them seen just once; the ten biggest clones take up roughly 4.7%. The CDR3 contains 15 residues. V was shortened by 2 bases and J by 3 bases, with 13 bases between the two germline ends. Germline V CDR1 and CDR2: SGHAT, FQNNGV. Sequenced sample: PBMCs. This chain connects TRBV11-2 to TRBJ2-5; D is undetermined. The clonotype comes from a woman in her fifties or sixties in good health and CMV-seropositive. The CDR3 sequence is CASSLTWLQKETQYF. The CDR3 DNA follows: TGTGCCAGCAGCTTAACGTGGTTACAGAAAGAGACCCAGTACTTC.